This entry describes one T cell receptor (beta chain). This sample was taken from a study of shared T cell receptors in the human thymus. The data were produced by immunoSEQ multiplex PCR, yet TCRdb's version contains in-frame clones alone and is incomplete. The data contain 500,000 to 850,000 clones, more than 70% of them seen just once; the ten biggest clones take up roughly 0.0094%. Germline V gives CDR1 GTSNPN, CDR2 SVGIG (reference sequence). The ends were cut back, 0 bases at V and 2 bases at J, with 22 bases in the middle. The CDR3 covers 19 residues. The sample also formed part of further work on human thymus T cells. From that paper: Resections from corrective heart surgery supplied the thymus tissue. Within thymic and blood repertoires, V and J gene usage appeared to be biased. Unrelated individuals had highly overlapping thymic repertoires, as reported in related research.

This TCR was sampled from a boy under three years old with a congenital heart defect. V usage is TRBV30 and J usage is TRBJ1-4; D not certain. Material for sequencing was thymocytes. As DNA, the CDR3 is TGTGCCTGGAGTGTACGGGTCGAGGAGGGTGGAGGGACTAATGAAAAACTGTTTTTT. This encodes CAWSVRVEEGGGTNEKLFF.